These 26 T cell receptor beta chains originate from one sample sequenced in a study of cytomegalovirus exposure and HLA in healthy donors. In the PCR, 60 Vbeta and 13 Jbeta primers were used. Profiling relied on immunoSEQ multiplex PCR, and the TCRdb table lists in-frame clones only, not all of them. Among around 99,000 clones listed, 69% were seen once. The sample taken for sequencing was PBMCs. These receptors were collected from a woman in her 70s in good health and CMV-seropositive.

The rearrangement links TRBV30 to TRBJ1-4; D gene uncertain. This CDR3 is built from 12 residues. V was clipped by 0 bases and J by 11 bases, with 10 bases between them. Germline CDR1 GTSNPN, CDR2 SVGIG (reference sequence). The CDR3 coding sequence is TGTGCCTGGAGTGTAGGAGCTCCCAAACTGTTTTTT. Translating gives CAWSVGAPKLFF.

V and J are TRBV6-5 and TRBJ2-4, with 8 bases lining up with TRBD1. After removal of 6 bases from V and 6 bases from J, the junction contained 7 bases not matched to a gene. Looked up from germline, CDR1 is MNHEY and CDR2 is SVGAGI. This CDR3 contains 14 residues. CDR3 DNA sequence: TGTGCCAGCAGATTCCGACAGGGGTTAAACATTCAGTACTTC. Amino acids: CASRFRQGLNIQYF.

A word on this clone: Other nucleotide sequences in the sample specify the same CDR3. The chain joins TRBV5-1 to TRBJ2-5, with a weak D call TRBD1 (6 bases). The CDR3 contains 14 residues. Trimming cost V 5 bases and J 5 bases, with 16 bases left between them. The germline V gene encodes CDR1 SGHRS and CDR2 YFSETQ. The CDR3, as DNA: TGCGCCAGCAGTCTAGGGGGTCCGCAGGAGACCCAGTACTTC. This translates into CASSLGGPQETQYF.

The V gene is TRBV29-1, the J gene TRBJ2-7; a weak D match, TRBD1 (6 bases). The germline V gene encodes CDR1 SQVTM and CDR2 ANQGSEA. V gave up 6 bases and J gave up 3 bases, with 12 bases separating them. The CDR3 has 12 amino acids. In DNA, the CDR3 is TGCAGCGTCAAGACAGGAGGCTACGAGCAGTACTTC. As protein: CSVKTGGYEQYF.

The V gene is TRBV28, the J gene TRBJ2-3; 7 bases are a match to TRBD2. Germline assignment: CDR1 MDHEN and CDR2 SYDVKM. This CDR3 is built from 15 residues. Trimming at V came to 6 bases and at J to 0 bases, leaving 6 bases not matched to a gene. CDR3 coding DNA: TGTGCCAGCAGGCCTGGAGCGGGGAGCACAGATACGCAGTATTTT. Its protein product is CASRPGAGSTDTQYF.

The sample holds a few counts of this clone. The chain recombines TRBV4-3 with TRBJ1-4; TRBD1 might be the D (5 bases). CDR1 and CDR2 (germline): LGHNA, YSLEER. The CDR3 is made up of 16 amino acids. The ends were cut back, 2 bases at V and 6 bases at J, with 16 bases in the middle. Here the CDR3 DNA reads TGCGCCAGCAGCCAACATACAGGCGGGGGGGATGAAAAACTGTTTTTT. It specifies CASSQHTGGGDEKLFF.

The rearrangement links TRBV6-5 to TRBJ2-7, with D possibly being TRBD1 (5 bases). Germline V gene sequence: CDR1 MNHEY, CDR2 SVGAGI. CDR3 length equals 14 residues. With 0 bases removed from V and 6 bases from J, the gap between germline ends came to 12 bases. CDR3 DNA: TGTGCCAGCAGTTACTCGTGGCAGGGTGGCGAGCAGTACTTC. It codes for CASSYSWQGGEQYF.

The genes are TRBV6-1 and TRBJ2-7; 8 nucleotides line up with TRBD2. The CDR3 runs to 15 residues. Per the germline V gene, CDR1 is MNHNS and CDR2 is SASEGT. Trimming at V came to 4 bases and at J to 6 bases, leaving 11 bases not matched to a gene. CDR3 amino acids: CASSGAGAGVFEQYF. DNA of the CDR3: TGTGCCAGCAGTGGAGCGGGAGCTGGCGTGTTCGAGCAGTACTTC.

CDR3 region: CAISERGGVQETQYF. The CDR3 nucleotides read TGTGCCATCAGTGAGAGAGGAGGGGTCCAAGAGACCCAGTACTTC. This chain links TRBV10-3 with TRBJ2-5, with a tentative D call TRBD2 (6 bases). Germline CDR1 ENHRY, CDR2 SYGVKD. Trimming took 2 bases from V and 1 from J, leaving 11 bases between them. The CDR3 consists of 15 residues.

This chain joins TRBV30 and TRBJ1-4; a weak D match, TRBD1 (5 bases). The CDR3 consists of 11 residues. Germline CDR1 reads GTSNPN; CDR2 reads SVGIG (reference sequence). V gave up 0 bases and J gave up 11 bases, with 7 bases separating them. CDR3 sequence (DNA): TGTGCCTGGAGTGTACGGGGGAAACTGTTTTTT. Protein: CAWSVRGKLFF.

The CDR3 sequence: CASSARTGMFTGELFF. For the CDR3, the DNA is TGTGCCAGCAGCGCGAGGACAGGGATGTTCACCGGGGAGCTGTTTTTT. The chain combines TRBV9 with TRBJ2-2, with 8 bases identical to TRBD1. After removal of 3 bases from V and 4 bases from J, the junction contained 8 bases not matched to a gene. From germline, CDR1 is SGDLS and CDR2 YYNGEE. The CDR3 totals 16 residues.

The V gene is TRBV4-1, the J gene TRBJ2-5; 11 bases match TRBD2. CDR1 MGHRA and CDR2 YSYEKL come from the germline V gene. The CDR3 totals 16 residues. With V trimmed by 1 base and J by 1 base, 2 bases remained unmatched. CDR3: CASSQVAGGPQETQYF. The CDR3 DNA sequence: TGCGCCAGCAGCCAAGTAGCGGGGGGGCCCCAAGAGACCCAGTACTTC.

The gene calls are TRBV21-1 and TRBJ1-5; the table gives TRBD1 as D, unverified against the DNA. TRBV21-1 is given as a pseudogene. This CDR3 comprises 15 residues. CDR3 region: CASRPGQGAGQPQHF. CDR3 sequence (DNA): TGTGCCAGCCGCCCGGGACAGGGGGCGGGTCAGCCCCAGCATTTT.

The chain recombines TRBV2 with TRBJ1-1, with D tentatively TRBD1 (6 bases). CDR3 length: 14 residues. Germline V lookup: CDR1 SNHLY, CDR2 FYNNEI. The V end was cut by 5 bases, the J end by 11 bases, with 21 bases between. This CDR3 reads CASSSISWTEKAFF. DNA for the CDR3: TGTGCCAGCAGTTCTATTTCCTGGACAGAGAAGGCTTTCTTT.

The chain carries TRBV18 and TRBJ1-1; 7 bases fit TRBD1. CDR1 is KGHSH, CDR2 LQKENI, per germline. Germline trimming cut 3 bases from V and 1 base from J; bases unmatched to any gene: 2. The CDR3 loop spans 14 amino acids. CDR3 loop: CASSPGTENTEAFF. In DNA form, the CDR3 reads TGTGCCAGCTCACCCGGGACAGAGAACACTGAAGCTTTCTTT.

This chain uses TRBV29-1 with TRBJ1-1, with unresolved D. Trimming shortened V by 7 bases and J by 0 bases, and 12 bases separated the two germline ends. CDR3 length: 13 residues. CDR1 is SQVTM, CDR2 ANQGSEA, per germline. The CDR3 sequence is CSASDSMNTEAFF. The CDR3 DNA follows: TGCAGCGCCTCGGACTCGATGAACACTGAAGCTTTCTTT.

This chain connects TRBV10-3 to TRBJ1-2; no reliable D call. The CDR3 length is 12 residues. CDR1 is ENHRY, CDR2 SYGVKD, per germline. Trimming left V 2 bases short and J 8 bases short, with 9 bases between. CDR3 residues: CAISEPGEGYTF. CDR3 bases: TGTGCCATCAGTGAGCCGGGAGAGGGCTACACCTTC.

This rearrangement joins TRBV9 to TRBJ1-1; unclear D gene. The V gene's germline CDR1 is SGDLS and CDR2 YYNGEE. CDR3 length equals 13 residues. The V end was cut by 1 base, the J end by 10 bases, with 14 bases between. The chain's CDR3 is CASSVWDEGTAFF. The CDR3 nucleotides read TGTGCCAGCAGCGTATGGGATGAGGGAACAGCTTTCTTT.

The chain uses TRBV5-1 and TRBJ2-1; TRBD2 agrees at 7 bases. Germline V gene data show CDR1 as SGHRS and CDR2 as YFSETQ. CDR3 length: 15 residues. V dropped 1 base and J dropped 6; count of bases not matched to a gene: 7. CDR3 sequence reads: CASSLQWGGSNEQFF. The CDR3 DNA reads TGCGCCAGCAGCTTGCAGTGGGGGGGGAGCAATGAGCAGTTCTTC.

The V gene is TRBV7-2, the J gene TRBJ1-2; D call uncertain. V was pared by 7 bases and J by 5 bases, with 14 bases between. This CDR3 spans 13 amino acids. Germline V lookup: CDR1 SGHTA, CDR2 FQGNSA. The CDR3 sequence: CASTMLGGYGYTF. DNA of the CDR3: TGTGCCAGCACCATGCTGGGCGGGTATGGCTACACCTTC.

This sequence joins TRBV7-6 and TRBJ2-6; a possible D gene is TRBD1 (6 bases). The CDR3 is 16 residues long. Looked up from germline, CDR1 is SGHVS and CDR2 is FNYEAQ. V lost 5 bases to trimming and J lost 1 base, with 12 bases between them. The CDR3 region has the DNA TGTGCCAGCAGCACCAGAGGGGGTTCTGGGGCCAACGTCCTGACTTTC. Translating it yields CASSTRGGSGANVLTF.

The V call is TRBV6-5, the J call TRBJ2-2, with a possible D match to TRBD2 (6 bases). V was clipped by 7 bases and J by 6 bases, with 15 bases between them. This CDR3 contains 14 residues. The germline V gene has CDR1 MNHEY and CDR2 SVGAGI. This CDR3 is CASTNFGGAGELFF. The CDR3, as DNA: TGTGCCAGCACCAACTTCGGGGGAGCCGGGGAGCTGTTTTTT.

The V call is TRBV6-1, the J call TRBJ2-3; 7 positions agree with TRBD2. This CDR3 comprises 12 residues. V shed 8 bases, J shed 4 bases, and the junction held 3 bases outside the gene matches. Germline CDR1 reads MNHNS; CDR2 reads SASEGT. CDR3 sequence (DNA): TGTGCCAGCGGGGGGGGTTCAGATACGCAGTATTTT. It specifies CASGGGSDTQYF.

The chain's CDR3 is CASSPENAGDLSQQFF. The CDR3 nucleotides are TGCGCCAGCAGCCCAGAAAATGCGGGGGACCTCAGTCAGCAGTTCTTC. The chain is built from TRBV4-1 and TRBJ2-1, with 7 bases identical to TRBD2. Trimming at V came to 4 bases and at J to 11 bases, leaving 17 bases not matched to a gene. This CDR3 has 16 amino acids. Germline lookup yields CDR1 MGHRA and CDR2 YSYEKL.

The chain joins TRBV7-3 to TRBJ2-5; D is uncertain. The CDR3 contains 14 residues. The ends were cut back, 2 bases at V and 5 bases at J, with 12 bases in the middle. In germline, CDR1 is SGHTA, CDR2 FQGTGA. The DNA of the CDR3 is TGTGCCAGCAGCTTATACGGCGCCGGGGAGACCCAGTACTTC. Protein: CASSLYGAGETQYF.

V usage is TRBV15 and J usage is TRBJ1-5; D possibly corresponds to TRBD1 (6 bases). Per the germline V gene, CDR1 is LNHNV and CDR2 is YYDKDF (reference sequence). V was shortened by 0 bases and J by 5 bases, with 11 bases between the two germline ends. The CDR3 consists of 15 residues. The CDR3 DNA follows: TGTGCCACCAGCAGAGATGGCCAGGGGTATCAGCCCCAGCATTTT. Translated, it gives CATSRDGQGYQPQHF.